This is a list of T cell receptor beta chains from one sample in a study of blood T cells in healthy people across ages. In TCRdb, the 5' RACE reads were re-called with MiXCR into one record per CDR3 protein. The table records nearly 800,000 distinct CDR3 sequences, 20% to 25% of them present only once. The sample also formed part of further work on T cells of mothers and their children.

The specimen sequenced was blood. All receptors derive from a boy between 10 and 17 years old in good health. The CDR3 runs from the conserved cysteine through the conserved F or W. The order of the fields is J gene, V gene, D gene, clone size, CDR3 DNA, CDR3 protein. A D gene is named only where the DNA matches it firmly. A row's size may be missing; if present it is once, few, many or a size class.

J gene: TRBJ2-7
V gene: TRBV6-6
D gene: TRBD1
clone size: -
CDR3 DNA: TGTGCCAGCACGATCGGACAGGTTTCCTACGAGCAGTACTTC
CDR3 protein: CASTIGQVSYEQYF

J gene: TRBJ2-7
V gene: TRBV6-2/TRBV6-3
D gene: -
clone size: few
CDR3 DNA: TGTGCCTCGGGGCGGACCTCCTACGAGCAGTACTTC
CDR3 protein: CASGRTSYEQYF

J gene: TRBJ2-5
V gene: TRBV4-3
D gene: -
clone size: -
CDR3 DNA: TGCGCCAGCAGCCAAGAGAATCTGGTGGGGGAGACCCAGTACTTC
CDR3 protein: CASSQENLVGETQYF

J gene: TRBJ2-3
V gene: TRBV20-1
D gene: -
clone size: -
CDR3 DNA: TGCAGTGCTAGCTCGGGAAGCACAGATACGCAGTATTTT
CDR3 protein: CSASSGSTDTQYF

J gene: TRBJ2-5
V gene: TRBV18
D gene: -
clone size: few
CDR3 DNA: TGTGCCAGCTCACCACCGGAGTCAGGGGAGTTGGAGACCCAGTACTTC
CDR3 protein: CASSPPESGELETQYF

J gene: TRBJ1-6
V gene: TRBV3-1
D gene: -
clone size: -
CDR3 DNA: TGTGCCAGCAGCCAAGACCGATATTCACCCCTCCACTTT
CDR3 protein: CASSQDRYSPLHF

J gene: TRBJ2-1
V gene: TRBV20-1
D gene: TRBD2
clone size: few
CDR3 DNA: TGCAGTGCTAGTTCCTCCGGGACTAACTACAATGAGCAGTTCTTC
CDR3 protein: CSASSSGTNYNEQFF

J gene: TRBJ2-7
V gene: TRBV29-1
D gene: TRBD1
clone size: -
CDR3 DNA: TGCAGCGCCTCACCCGGGACAGGGTCGTACGAGCAGTACTTC
CDR3 protein: CSASPGTGSYEQYF

J gene: TRBJ1-1
V gene: TRBV20-1
D gene: -
clone size: -
CDR3 DNA: TGCAGTGCTAGGAAGACAGACACTGAAGCTTTCTTT
CDR3 protein: CSARKTDTEAFF

J gene: TRBJ2-5
V gene: TRBV12-3/TRBV12-4
D gene: -
clone size: -
CDR3 DNA: TGTGCCAGCAGTTTACCCGGGAGAGTGGGGAAGACCCAGTACTTC
CDR3 protein: CASSLPGRVGKTQYF

J gene: TRBJ2-2
V gene: TRBV12-3/TRBV12-4
D gene: TRBD1
clone size: -
CDR3 DNA: TGTGCCAGCAGTTTCCCGACAGGGGGCGCAGCCGGGGAGCTGTTTTTT
CDR3 protein: CASSFPTGGAAGELFF

J gene: TRBJ2-1
V gene: TRBV20-1
D gene: -
clone size: -
CDR3 DNA: TGCAGTACACCGGGCCCTCAGGGGAATGAGCAGTTCTTC
CDR3 protein: CSTPGPQGNEQFF

J gene: TRBJ1-2
V gene: TRBV19
D gene: -
clone size: -
CDR3 DNA: TGTGCCAGTAGTATGCGAGTAGTGAATGGCTACACCTTC
CDR3 protein: CASSMRVVNGYTF

J gene: TRBJ2-7
V gene: TRBV27
D gene: -
clone size: few
CDR3 DNA: TGTGCCAGCAGTTTATCGGCAGGGAACGAGCAGTACTTC
CDR3 protein: CASSLSAGNEQYF

J gene: TRBJ1-5
V gene: TRBV6-2/TRBV6-3
D gene: -
clone size: -
CDR3 DNA: TGTGCCAGCAGTTACGGGACCCCCAATCAGCCCCAGCATTTT
CDR3 protein: CASSYGTPNQPQHF

J gene: TRBJ2-7
V gene: TRBV29-1
D gene: -
clone size: few
CDR3 DNA: TGCAGCGCCATGGGGGCCGAGCAGTACTTC
CDR3 protein: CSAMGAEQYF

J gene: TRBJ1-1
V gene: TRBV6-1
D gene: -
clone size: few
CDR3 DNA: TGTGCCAGCAGTTCAGAAGGGAACACTGAAGCTTTCTTT
CDR3 protein: CASSSEGNTEAFF

J gene: TRBJ1-2
V gene: TRBV2
D gene: -
clone size: -
CDR3 DNA: TGTGCCAGCAGTGATTTGAGGATTAACTATGGCTACACCTTC
CDR3 protein: CASSDLRINYGYTF

J gene: TRBJ2-3
V gene: TRBV7-3
D gene: -
clone size: -
CDR3 DNA: TGTGCCAGCAGCTTAAACCCCGCTAGCTTATATACGCAGTATTTT
CDR3 protein: CASSLNPASLYTQYF

J gene: TRBJ1-4
V gene: TRBV7-2
D gene: TRBD1
clone size: -
CDR3 DNA: TGTGCCAGCAGCTTCAGGGACAGGCGGAATGAAAAACTGTTTTTT
CDR3 protein: CASSFRDRRNEKLFF

J gene: TRBJ1-1
V gene: TRBV6-5
D gene: -
clone size: -
CDR3 DNA: TGTGCCAGCAGGGACGGGGCGAACACTGAAGCTTTCTTT
CDR3 protein: CASRDGANTEAFF

J gene: TRBJ2-2
V gene: TRBV4-1
D gene: -
clone size: -
CDR3 DNA: TGCGCCAGCAGCCAAGCGAACGTAGGGGAGCTGTTTTTT
CDR3 protein: CASSQANVGELFF